Listed below are T cell receptor beta chains from one sample, sequenced in a study of CD8+ T cells in alopecia areata. Only in-frame clones appear in the TCRdb table, and some are missing; sequencing was by immunoSEQ multiplex PCR. Here the sample spans 150,000 to 200,000 clones, about three fifths being singletons. The sample here was CD4+ T cells sorted from blood, taken at week 4, from a patient treated with tofacitinib. Receptors were obtained from a human donor with alopecia areata. Both conserved end residues are part of each CDR3. Each record gives: D gene, clone size, J gene, V gene, CDR3 protein, CDR3 DNA. D genes are given only for firm matches. Expanded clones are given a class, and other clones once, few, many or no size at all.

- - TRBJ1-1 TRBV30 CAWSQTDMNTEAFF TGTGCCTGGAGCCAAACAGATATGAACACTGAAGCTTTCTTT
- - TRBJ1-1 TRBV6-1 CASSGGFESEAFF TGTGCCAGCAGTGGGGGGTTCGAATCTGAAGCTTTCTTT
- - TRBJ1-1 TRBV7-3 CASSSQGGDTEAFF TGTGCCAGCAGCTCGCAGGGAGGGGACACTGAAGCTTTCTTT
- - TRBJ1-2 TRBV5-6 CASSSGQYGYTF TGTGCCAGCAGCTCCGGACAGTATGGCTACACCTTC
TRBD1 - TRBJ1-1 TRBV10-1 CASRRQGPLNTEAFF TGCGCCAGTCGTAGACAGGGGCCATTGAACACTGAAGCTTTCTTT
TRBD1 - TRBJ2-1 TRBV15 CATSRGQNNNEQFF TGTGCCACCAGCAGGGGACAGAATAACAATGAGCAGTTCTTC
- - TRBJ2-1 TRBV11-3 CASSLGGGSRGEQFF TGTGCCAGCAGCTTAGGCGGGGGCTCCAGGGGGGAGCAGTTCTTC
- once TRBJ2-1 TRBV14 CASSQAGQGRFNEQFF TGTGCCAGCAGCCAAGCTGGGCAGGGGAGGTTCAATGAGCAGTTCTTC
- - TRBJ2-1 TRBV9 CASSVDPYNEQFF TGTGCCAGCAGCGTAGACCCCTACAATGAGCAGTTCTTC
TRBD2 - TRBJ2-3 TRBV30 CAWTPSGERNTQYF TGTGCCTGGACGCCTAGCGGGGAGAGGAATACGCAGTATTTT
- once TRBJ1-6 TRBV30 CAWRASASSYNSPLHF TGTGCCTGGAGAGCCTCGGCAAGCTCCTATAATTCACCCCTCCACTTT
TRBD1 - TRBJ1-6 TRBV11-2 CASSLLGQGAHSPLHF TGTGCCAGCAGCTTACTGGGACAGGGGGCTCATTCACCCCTCCACTTT
- - TRBJ1-2 TRBV5-6 CASSLVQGKVGYTF TGTGCCAGCAGCTTGGTCCAGGGCAAGGTTGGCTACACCTTC
TRBD1 - TRBJ1-2 TRBV7-9 CASSLGTGAYNYGYTF TGTGCCAGCAGCTTAGGGACAGGGGCTTATAACTATGGCTACACCTTC